Reported below is one T cell receptor beta chain. The sample is drawn from a study of blood T cell repertoires in COVID-19. Overall study: Acute and convalescent COVID-19 samples came from the United States, Italy and Spain. Nucleic acid was either cDNA or gDNA, and it came from T cells, B-cell-depleted T cells, or PBMCs.

CDR3 length: 14 amino acids. Trimming removed 1 base at V and 8 bases at J, with 14 bases between. CDR1 is LGHNA, CDR2 YNFKEQ, per germline. Original analysis: Reference gene primers were amplified, and this amplification served to estimate nucleated cell counts. TCRdb's table, derived via immunoSEQ multiplex PCR, lists solely in-frame clones and lacks some. V, J and clone size were drawn from that table, and D and trimming were deduced from the DNA. The sample includes 650,000 to 800,000 clones, 70% to 90% of them seen just once. The chain is built from TRBV4-2 and TRBJ1-1; D call uncertain. The source material was peripheral blood. This receptor was obtained from a woman younger than 35 with acute or convalescent COVID-19. The DNA of the CDR3 is TGTGCCAGCAGCCAAGTGGGGAGCGGCAGAGAAGCTTTCTTT. Its protein product is CASSQVGSGREAFF.